This T cell receptor beta chain was profiled in a study of OX40 agonist ivuxolimab in advanced cancers. For the study at large: Anti-PD-1, anti-PD-L1 or anti-CTLA-4 therapy given earlier was allowed, and roughly 40% had some.

TCRdb's copy holds only in-frame clones and misses some; the assay was immunoSEQ multiplex PCR. The sample contains about 90,000 clones, around 88% of which appear only once. Findings and limits, study-wide: Some of the lowest clonal expansion was seen in partial responders at 0.1-3.0 mg/kg. The authors did not determine the antigen specificity of the expanded peripheral T cells. Relative to CD4+, CD8+ T cells held more expanded clones on average.

Concerning this clone itself: The antigen remains unidentified.

The sample in question was CD4+ or CD8+ T cells sorted from blood, obtained in a trial of the OX40 agonist ivuxolimab. This clonotype was sampled from an adult with an advanced solid tumor such as melanoma, head and neck, liver or kidney cancer.

The CDR3 region has the DNA TGTGCCAGCAGCGCCGGAGTTGCAACTAATGAAAAACTGTTTTTT. Translated: CASSAGVATNEKLFF. The chain uses TRBV5-6 and TRBJ1-4; no firm D call. Trimming left V 4 bases short and J 0 bases short, with 10 bases between. The CDR3 has 15 amino acids. Germline lookup yields CDR1 SGHDT and CDR2 YYEEEE.